What follows is one TCR beta chain and its context. The data were taken from a study of blood T cell repertoires in COVID-19. Turning to the study itself: From T cells, B-cell-depleted T cells, or PBMCs came the material, which was cDNA or gDNA.

Produced via immunoSEQ multiplex PCR; TCRdb's table is partial and in-frame only. This sample carries 100,000 to 150,000 clones, nearly 90% of them seen once, and the ten largest clones take roughly 1.1%. V lost 1 base and J lost 2, with 5 bases in between. The CDR3 length is 13 residues. The germline V gene has CDR1 LGHDT and CDR2 YNNKEL (reference sequence). J is TRBJ2-5 and V is TRBV3-1 (or the pseudogene TRBV3-2), with D possibly TRBD2 on 5 matching bases. The origin of this receptor is an elderly woman with acute or convalescent COVID-19. Sequencing was performed on peripheral blood. This CDR3 is CASSQGLQETQYF. CDR3 DNA sequence: TGTGCCAGCAGCCAAGGACTACAAGAGACCCAGTACTTC.